The rows below give T cell receptor beta chains drawn from one sample of a study of shared clonotypes between healthy human individuals. Only in-frame clones appear in the TCRdb table, and some are missing; sequencing was by immunoSEQ multiplex PCR. The profile covers 2 million to 3 million clones, with 80% to 95% appearing a single time and roughly 0.39% taken by the ten largest. The material sequenced was naive CD4+ T cells from PBMCs. These receptors were obtained from a man between 18 and 35 years old in good health. Some clones in this sample may be carry-over from other donors' samples. CDR3s include the opening cysteine and the closing phenylalanine or tryptophan. The D gene is left open where the match is weak. Size tells how often a clone was seen (once, few, many) or the class of an expanded clone, and some rows leave it out.

d_gene: TRBD2; v_gene: TRBV4-3; abundance: NA; j_gene: TRBJ2-2; CDR3nt: TGCGCCAGCAGCCACCTTGGACTAGCGGGAGCGGCCGGGGAGCTGTTTTTT; CDR3aa: CASSHLGLAGAAGELFF
d_gene: NA; v_gene: TRBV7-9; abundance: NA; j_gene: TRBJ1-5; CDR3nt: TGTGCCAGCAGCCCTGACGGTAGCAATCAGCCCCAGCATTTT; CDR3aa: CASSPDGSNQPQHF
d_gene: TRBD1; v_gene: TRBV6-1; abundance: NA; j_gene: TRBJ1-2; CDR3nt: TGTGCCAGCAGTGAAGCGAGCAGGGGGTATGGCTACACCTTC; CDR3aa: CASSEASRGYGYTF
d_gene: TRBD2; v_gene: TRBV5-4; abundance: NA; j_gene: TRBJ2-2; CDR3nt: TGTGCCAGCAGCAGCGCGACTAGCGGGAGGTGGAACACCGGGGAGCTGTTTTTT; CDR3aa: CASSSATSGRWNTGELFF
d_gene: NA; v_gene: TRBV27; abundance: once; j_gene: TRBJ1-3; CDR3nt: TGTGCCAGCGGATGGGCGAGCGCCATATATTTT; CDR3aa: CASGWASAIYF
d_gene: TRBD1; v_gene: TRBV5-1; abundance: NA; j_gene: TRBJ2-5; CDR3nt: TGCGCCAGCAGTGGAGACAGGGCCGCACAAGAGACCCAGTACTTC; CDR3aa: CASSGDRAAQETQYF
d_gene: NA; v_gene: TRBV6-5; abundance: NA; j_gene: TRBJ2-7; CDR3nt: TGTGCCAGCAGTTCGATAGGGGCCCCCTCCTACGAGCAGTACTTC; CDR3aa: CASSSIGAPSYEQYF
d_gene: NA; v_gene: TRBV5-4; abundance: NA; j_gene: TRBJ2-3; CDR3nt: TGTGCCAGCAGCTTGTCCCTAGCAGCAGATACGCAGTATTTT; CDR3aa: CASSLSLAADTQYF
d_gene: NA; v_gene: TRBV28; abundance: NA; j_gene: TRBJ2-4; CDR3nt: TGCGTAACCGGGCGGCGGGCCAAAAACATTCAGTACTTC; CDR3aa: CVTGRRAKNIQYF
d_gene: TRBD1; v_gene: TRBV15; abundance: NA; j_gene: TRBJ2-1; CDR3nt: TGTGCCACCAGCATCCCGGGACAGGGGTACAATGAGCAGTTCTTC; CDR3aa: CATSIPGQGYNEQFF